This T cell receptor beta chain is from a study of T cell responses to AZD1222 COVID-19 vaccine (dated by TCRdb to 2020 to 2022). Looking at the study overall: TCR sequencing covered roughly 230 trial participants: roughly 200 given two doses of AZD1222 and about 26 given two doses of MenACWY control vaccine. Trial participants were enrolled into age subgroups of 18-55, 56-69 and 70-plus years, which contained 148, 28 and 57 TCR-sequenced participants, respectively. Results and caveats for the whole study, not just this receptor: No day 14 peak-response samples were available, so repertoires were characterized only after the peak T cell response. After two AZD1222 doses, both the breadth and the depth of spike-specific TCRs were significantly higher than at day 0 and than in MenACWY recipients. Conclusions about previously exposed vaccinees are limited because only six or seven AZD1222 recipients were SARS-CoV-2 seropositive at baseline. In the small 56-69-year group, the increase in depth fell short of significance, most likely because of low power. Participants were mostly white British and included more females than males, and it was suggested by the authors that clonal diversity may have been underestimated. CD4 TCRs associated with the vaccine covered the entire spike protein, and the dominant responses were in regions 160-218 and 743-854. Nearly half of unique spike-specific TCRs reportedly recognized epitopes outside regions mutated in the B.1.351 and B.1.1.7 variants.

V was cut back by 0 bases and J by 4 bases, leaving a gap of 16 bases between them. The CDR3, from cysteine to phenylalanine, totals 16 residues. Only the CDR3 DNA is retained, 48 bases long and in frame from the first base. Via the germline V gene, CDR1 is WSHSY and CDR2 SAAADI. The CDR3 regions of human TCRbeta chains were analyzed by immunosequencing. As for the original processing: TCRs in the repertoires were matched against a reference library of SARS-CoV-2-specific TCRs that had been generated with the MIRA antigen-specificity platform. Breadth was defined as the fraction of unique TCRs that were SARS-CoV-2-associated. Depth was defined as the fraction of total T cells that were SARS-CoV-2-associated. Each spike-specific TCR was assigned to its reactive spike region and to a CD4 or CD8 class using the MIRA data. Log10-transformed breadth and depth values were compared by one-way ANOVA with Sidak's multiple comparisons tests. The clones in this table, taken by TCRdb from immuneACCESS, are in-frame only. Not every clone is retained; where verified, under half of the shortfall comes from an unresolved V gene, and the cause of the rest is unknown. Clonal size and the V and J genes are those of that table, whereas D and trimming came from the DNA. The sample table shows 120,000 or so clones, and about 89% are seen once. Together, the top ten hold around 10% of the sample.

Regarding this clone: Its recognized antigen is unknown. Within one base of it there is no much larger clone, and no base qualities were kept.

The time point label here, explained by the study, means: baseline before first vaccination. The treatment or condition label of this sample denotes: meningococcal conjugate vaccine given as trial control. Vaccinee samples were obtained from the UK trials COV001 and COV002, which included a single-blind randomized controlled phase 2/3 trial of AZD1222 (ChAdOx1 nCoV-19) in healthy adults. Trial participant PBMC samples were collected at day 0 and day 28 after the second dose for TCRbeta chain sequencing. Recombination joined TRBV10-2 with TRBJ2-7; a tentative D call is TRBD2 (5 bases match). Material: peripheral blood, obtained on day 0 of MenACWY control vaccination. The sequence came from an adult in good health. The CDR3 has the sequence CASSESGISPGYEQYF. The DNA reads TGCGCCAGCAGTGAGTCCGGGATCTCCCCAGGATACGAGCAGTACTTC.